This TCR beta chain was captured in a study of OX40 agonist ivuxolimab in advanced cancers. Study-wide background: Clinicians treated patients with ivuxolimab, an agonistic anti-OX40 (CD134) antibody. Dosing consisted of intravenous ivuxolimab at 0.01 to 10 mg/kg every 2 weeks.

Whole-study findings and limits: At doses 0.1 to 3.0 mg/kg, CD4+ and CD8+ clones expanded.

Sequencing used immunoSEQ multiplex PCR; TCRdb keeps in-frame clones, though not all of them. The sample consists of around 84,000 clones, about four fifths of them appearing once. This clone was observed a handful of times. Its antigen is still unknown. CDR3 length: 14 residues. With 6 bases clipped from V and 5 bases from J, the junction kept 9 bases outside the gene matches. CDR1 is LGHNA and CDR2 is YNFKEQ in the germline V gene. Sample: CD4+ or CD8+ T cells sorted from blood, taken in a trial of the OX40 agonist ivuxolimab. This sequence joins TRBV4-2 and TRBJ1-2, with 7 bases identical to TRBD1. The clonotype originates from an adult with an advanced solid tumor such as melanoma, head and neck, liver or kidney cancer. The CDR3: CASSSGGPYYGYTF. The DNA of the CDR3 is TGTGCCAGCAGTTCAGGGGGACCCTATTATGGCTACACCTTC.